The T cell receptor beta chain described here comes from a study of T-cell memory formation after mild COVID-19. Looking at the study overall: TCR clusters showed largely donor specificity.

Regarding the study as a whole: Memory from before infection featured some responding clones, which suggests cross-reactive memory joined. Of the contracting clones, CD4+ ones lay mainly in CM and EM, and CD8+ ones in EMRA.

Sample barcodes and UMIs were carried by the TCR alpha and TCR beta cDNA libraries that 5'RACE generated with constant-segment primers. TCRdb re-derived calls from the 5' RACE reads in MiXCR, one entry per CDR3 protein. In the table there are around 340,000 distinct CDR3 sequences, roughly an eighth of which are singletons. This clonotype turned up a few times. Its antigen remains unknown. Germline V gives CDR1 DFQATT, CDR2 SNEGSKA (reference sequence). The CDR3 totals 16 residues. Trimming removed 0 bases at V and 0 bases at J, with 9 bases between. The chain carries TRBV20-1 and TRBJ1-6; no clear D gene. Input material: PBMCs or a T cell subset sorted from them (not recorded which). The clonotype was recovered from a man between 18 and 29 years old who had mild COVID-19 (a few samples of this study predate the infection). Cell type and time point are not known. As DNA, the CDR3 is TGCAGTGCTAGAGACACCTTGAGCTCCTATAATTCACCCCTCCACTTT. Translated: CSARDTLSSYNSPLHF.